This is a list of T cell receptor beta chains from one sample in a study of blood T cells in healthy people across ages. In TCRdb, the 5' RACE reads were re-called with MiXCR into one record per CDR3 protein. The sample gives 1.8 million or so distinct CDR3 sequences, about 39% of which show up once; 23% is in the top ten. Sequenced input: blood. The receptor source for this set is a human donor in good health. Both conserved end residues are part of each CDR3. The D gene is left open where the match is weak. The size field is filled for only some rows; it gives once, few, many or a size class.

>-|TRBV12-3/TRBV12-4|-|TRBJ1-5
TGTGCCAGCAGTTTAGAACAGAACAATCAGCCCCAGCATTTT
CASSLEQNNQPQHF
>-|TRBV2|few|TRBJ2-3
TGTGCCAGCAGTGTCCTGAGGGGCAGAGCTAGCACAGATACGCAGTATTTT
CASSVLRGRASTDTQYF
>-|TRBV6-1|many|TRBJ2-1
TGTGCCAGCACCCGAAGGCGTGGGTTAATGGCCGACAATGAGCAGTTCTTC
CASTRRRGLMADNEQFF
>-|TRBV21-1|few|TRBJ2-5
TGTGCCAGCAGCAAAGAGATGCAGGGCCCCCAAGAGACCCAGTACTTC
CASSKEMQGPQETQYF
>-|TRBV29-1|few|TRBJ2-3
TGCAGCGTTGAGGGGGGCCTTCGCACAGATACGCAGTATTTT
CSVEGGLRTDTQYF
>-|TRBV7-3|-|TRBJ1-1
TGTGCCAGCAGTTTCTCTGGGGGGCCGGACACTGAAGCTTTCTTT
CASSFSGGPDTEAFF
>-|TRBV12-3/TRBV12-4|many|TRBJ1-6
TGTGCCAGCAGTTTACAGAATTCACCCCTCCACTTT
CASSLQNSPLHF
>-|TRBV12-3/TRBV12-4|-|TRBJ1-5
TGTGCCAGCAGTTTACAGGCAGATCAGCCCCAGCATTTT
CASSLQADQPQHF
>-|TRBV12-3/TRBV12-4|few|TRBJ1-5
TGTGCCAGCAGTTTGAAGGGGAACAGTAATCAGCCCCAGCATTTT
CASSLKGNSNQPQHF
>TRBD1|TRBV20-1|few|TRBJ1-5
TGCAGTGCTAGAGCGATTTGGGGGACAGGGGGATATAGCAATCAGCCCCAGCATTTT
CSARAIWGTGGYSNQPQHF
>-|TRBV15|-|TRBJ2-3
TGTGCCACCAGCAGCTCAACAGATACGCAGTATTTT
CATSSSTDTQYF
>-|TRBV6-6|-|TRBJ2-3
TGTGCCAGCAGTTACGCGGGGATCACAGATACGCAGTATTTT
CASSYAGITDTQYF
>-|TRBV2|many|TRBJ1-2
TGTGCCAGCAGTGACGGGGGGCTTGGCTACACCTTC
CASSDGGLGYTF
>TRBD2|TRBV7-2|-|TRBJ2-5
TGTGCCAGCAGCACCGGGGGGGCCCAGTACTTC
CASSTGGAQYF
>-|TRBV12-3/TRBV12-4|-|TRBJ1-1
TGTGCCAGCAGTTCCAGGGTTGGCGCTGAAGCTTTCTTT
CASSSRVGAEAFF
>-|TRBV7-3|few|TRBJ1-1
TGTGCCAGCAGCTTAATTGCAGGGCGGGGGGCGAACACTGAAGCTTTCTTT
CASSLIAGRGANTEAFF
>TRBD2|TRBV5-1|-|TRBJ2-1
TGCGCCAGCAGCTTGGGGACTAGCGGGGGCCAAGAAAAGTTCTTC
CASSLGTSGGQEKFF
>-|TRBV11-2|-|TRBJ2-5
TGTGCCAGCAGCCATAGCGGGGGACAGGGAGAGACCCAGTACTTC
CASSHSGGQGETQYF
>TRBD2|TRBV25-1|-|TRBJ2-3
TGTGCCAGCAGTACCCTAGCGGGAGCCCCTGGCACAGATACGCAGTATTTT
CASSTLAGAPGTDTQYF
>TRBD1|TRBV20-1|-|TRBJ2-6
TGCAGTGCTAGGGACAGGCAGAAAGGGGCCAACGTCCTGACTTTC
CSARDRQKGANVLTF
>-|TRBV6-1|-|TRBJ2-5
TGTGCCAGCAGTGAACCAGGAGGGCGGCGGGAGACCCAGTACTTC
CASSEPGGRRETQYF
>TRBD2|TRBV2|-|TRBJ2-1
TGTGCCAGCAGCTTCGAGCGGGGGGTCTACAATGAGCAGTTCTTC
CASSFERGVYNEQFF
>-|TRBV7-3|-|TRBJ1-2
TGTGCCAGCAGCTTAGAAGGGTTTGGGGCCTATGGCTACACCTTC
CASSLEGFGAYGYTF
>TRBD1|TRBV5-1|few|TRBJ2-7
TGCGCCAGCAGCTACCGGGACAGCTCCATCTCCTACGAGCAGTACTTC
CASSYRDSSISYEQYF
>TRBD1|TRBV19|-|TRBJ1-2
TGTGCCAGTAGTACCCTTTGGGCAGACAGGGAATATAATGGCTACACCTTC
CASSTLWADREYNGYTF
>-|TRBV7-8|-|TRBJ1-5
TGTGCCAGCAGCGCTGACAGCTCGCGCAATCAGCCCCAGCATTTT
CASSADSSRNQPQHF
>TRBD1|TRBV7-2|-|TRBJ1-1
TGCGCCAGCAGCGCGCTCCCAGGGGGCCACACTGAAGCTTTCTTT
CASSALPGGHTEAFF